A selection of T cell receptor beta chains follows, all from one sample in a study of blood T cell repertoires in COVID-19. The protocol was immunoSEQ multiplex PCR, while the TCRdb copy is restricted to in-frame clones and leaves out a portion. The sample carries about 74,000 clones, more than 75% recorded once. Sequencing was performed on peripheral blood. These TCRs come from a human donor in a cohort sampled during active COVID-19. Each CDR3 is given with its conserved first and last residue. The order of the fields is J gene, V gene, CDR3 protein.

J: TRBJ2-1; V: TRBV29-1; CDR3: CSVEGLASYNEQFF
J: TRBJ1-2; V: TRBV6-2/TRBV6-3; CDR3: CASSSGRHGYTF
J: TRBJ1-3; V: TRBV7-2; CDR3: CASSLIDRVTGNTIYF
J: TRBJ1-1; V: TRBV6-2/TRBV6-3; CDR3: CASSWGQNTEAFF
J: TRBJ2-2; V: TRBV18; CDR3: CASSPQTAGELFF
J: TRBJ1-1; V: TRBV28; CDR3: CASSPLHTGAFF
J: TRBJ2-1; V: TRBV6-4; CDR3: CASSEGASGTLVRNEQFF
J: TRBJ2-3; V: TRBV2; CDR3: CASSELAGRTDTQYF
J: TRBJ2-6; V: TRBV10-3; CDR3: CANRDSSGANVLTF
J: TRBJ2-5; V: TRBV5-1; CDR3: CASSLQREFTETQYF
J: TRBJ1-1; V: TRBV12-3/TRBV12-4; CDR3: CASSQGRPTEAFF
J: TRBJ2-3; V: TRBV11-3; CDR3: CASPSSGGLEGDTQYF
J: TRBJ1-4; V: TRBV19; CDR3: CASSKGQGYEKLFF
J: TRBJ1-1; V: TRBV4-3; CDR3: CASSQDWTLTEAFF
J: TRBJ2-1; V: TRBV24-1; CDR3: CATSDLPSTGSSYNEQFF
J: TRBJ1-4; V: TRBV4-3; CDR3: CASSQGVGVGEKLFF
J: TRBJ1-3; V: TRBV4-3; CDR3: CASSRGTGGSNTIYF
J: TRBJ1-2; V: TRBV5-6; CDR3: CASTFLPGYGYTF
J: TRBJ1-2; V: TRBV7-2; CDR3: CASSRGGSTGYTF
J: TRBJ1-4; V: TRBV6-5; CDR3: CASMEVANEKLFF
J: TRBJ2-5; V: TRBV5-4; CDR3: CASSLAGGRVETQYF
J: TRBJ2-5; V: TRBV7-2; CDR3: CASSSRETQYF
J: TRBJ2-5; V: TRBV18; CDR3: CASSPGLQETQYF
J: TRBJ1-1; V: TRBV6-5; CDR3: CASSPTGAGTEAFF
J: TRBJ1-1; V: TRBV7-9; CDR3: CASSRGQIEQTEAFF
J: TRBJ2-4; V: TRBV28; CDR3: CASSLNGLVSIQYF
J: TRBJ1-2; V: TRBV15; CDR3: CATSRDLDGTANYGYTF
J: TRBJ2-1; V: TRBV29-1; CDR3: CSVLPFFVQRGGSSYNEQFF
J: TRBJ2-3; V: TRBV18; CDR3: CASSNLPVGTDTQYF
J: TRBJ1-2; V: TRBV19; CDR3: CASSPRDIKLANYGYTF
J: TRBJ2-7; V: TRBV6-5; CDR3: CASNGGTSEQYF
J: TRBJ2-3; V: TRBV28; CDR3: CASFPLGTSGGSRTDTQYF
J: TRBJ2-1; V: TRBV11-3; CDR3: CASSRRQYNEQFF
J: TRBJ1-1; V: TRBV12-3/TRBV12-4; CDR3: CASSLTGLDEAFF
J: TRBJ2-7; V: TRBV2; CDR3: CASKGGGGWNYEQYF
J: TRBJ2-7; V: TRBV30; CDR3: CAWSSQGQGAPQYF
J: TRBJ1-1; V: TRBV5-1; CDR3: CASSETPLNTEAFF
J: TRBJ2-7; V: TRBV19; CDR3: CASSTPGQFYEQYF
J: TRBJ2-6; V: TRBV7-6; CDR3: CASSFSGGGANVLTF
J: TRBJ2-7; V: TRBV5-1; CDR3: CASSYTRTESGHLENEQYF
J: TRBJ2-5; V: TRBV5-1; CDR3: CASSKRPGSQETQYF
J: TRBJ2-1; V: TRBV27; CDR3: CASTYTSGGFYNEQFF
J: TRBJ2-1; V: TRBV5-6; CDR3: CASSPTGRNEQFF
J: TRBJ1-6; V: TRBV6-1; CDR3: CASSEAPGGNSPLHF
J: TRBJ2-7; V: TRBV5-1; CDR3: CASTGIGLAKGSEQYF